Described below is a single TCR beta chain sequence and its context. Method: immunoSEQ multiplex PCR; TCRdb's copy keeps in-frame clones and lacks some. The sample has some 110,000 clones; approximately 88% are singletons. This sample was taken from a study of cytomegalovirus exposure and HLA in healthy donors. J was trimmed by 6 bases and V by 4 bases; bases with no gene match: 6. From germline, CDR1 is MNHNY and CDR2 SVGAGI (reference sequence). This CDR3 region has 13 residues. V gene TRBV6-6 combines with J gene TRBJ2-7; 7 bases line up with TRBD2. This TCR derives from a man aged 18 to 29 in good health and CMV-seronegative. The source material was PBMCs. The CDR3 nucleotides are TGTGCCAGCAGTTCCGACCCGGGGGGCGAGCAGTACTTC. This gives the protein CASSSDPGGEQYF.